The sample holds a few counts of the clone carrying this T cell receptor beta chain. Together with a sample-barcoded 5' primer, a J-beta primer mix was included in a second PCR lasting roughly 6 to 12 cycles. Every single cDNA molecule received a tag from a template-switch adaptor with 12 random nucleotides. MiXCR, applied by TCRdb to the 5' RACE reads, yields one record per CDR3 protein. Among almost 1 million distinct CDR3 sequences listed, about 51% were seen once. Trimming shortened V by 7 bases and J by 5 bases, and 18 bases separated the two germline ends. Germline V gene data show CDR1 as SGHRS and CDR2 as YFSETQ. The CDR3 sequence is 14 residues long. The entry originates in a study of blood T cells in healthy people across ages. As for the study in general: Capture by template switching was about one barcoded beta molecule per two T cells.

This sequence joins TRBV5-1 and TRBJ2-5, with D perhaps matching TRBD2 (6 bases). The TCR sequence derives from a woman aged 60-70 years in good health. The specimen sequenced was blood. The CDR3 DNA sequence: TGCGCCAGCTCCGGGACTCCCACTTCCGAGACCCAGTACTTC. Its translation: CASSGTPTSETQYF.